Below, 16 T cell receptor beta chains from the same sample are listed, as sequenced in a study of shared clonotypes between healthy human individuals. The protocol was immunoSEQ multiplex PCR, while the TCRdb copy is restricted to in-frame clones and leaves out a portion. The profile shows some 1 million clones, roughly 80% of them singletons. Material for sequencing was memory CD4+ T cells sorted from blood. Subset meaning: CD45RA-negative fraction. These receptors were taken from a man between 18 and 35 years old in good health.

This chain uses TRBV5-6 with TRBJ2-7; no clear D. Germline V gene lookup returns CDR1 SGHDT and CDR2 YYEEEE. V dropped 1 base and J dropped 0 bases, with 14 bases sitting between them. The CDR3 has 16 amino acids. The CDR3 reads CASSLTWTVSSYEQYF. CDR3 DNA sequence: TGTGCCAGCAGCTTGACGTGGACGGTTAGCTCCTACGAGCAGTACTTC.

The V gene is TRBV5-4, the J gene TRBJ1-3; 7 bases line up with TRBD1. Germline-derived CDR1 and CDR2 are SGHNT and YYREEE (reference sequence). The CDR3 runs to 14 residues. J lost 7 bases, V lost 0 bases, and 4 bases had no gene match. The CDR3 sequence is CASSLETGSNTIYF. The CDR3 DNA reads as TGTGCCAGCAGCTTGGAGACAGGGAGTAACACCATATATTTT.

The gene calls are TRBV11-2 and TRBJ2-3; D is possibly TRBD2 (5 bases). Germline CDR1 and CDR2: SGHAT and FQNNGV. V was clipped by 2 bases and J by 0 bases, with 12 bases between them. The CDR3 loop spans 16 amino acids. CDR3 sequence reads: CASSLLASASTDTQYF. The CDR3 DNA is TGTGCCAGCAGCTTACTAGCATCAGCTAGCACAGATACGCAGTATTTT.

For this clone: In the same sample, other DNA sequences code for this CDR3. V and J are TRBV6-1 and TRBJ2-6; D remains ambiguous. Germline-derived CDR1 and CDR2 are MNHNS and SASEGT. This CDR3 is 15 amino acids long. Trimming cost V 4 bases and J 0 bases, with 7 bases left between them. The CDR3 bases are TGTGCCAGCAGTGCTACAGACTCTGGGGCCAACGTCCTGACTTTC. Amino acids: CASSATDSGANVLTF.

The DNA of the CDR3 is TGTGCCAGCAGCGAAAGACAGGGGGCTAGGGAGACCCAGTACTTC. Protein: CASSERQGARETQYF. The chain is built from TRBV9 and TRBJ2-5; TRBD1 matches 10 bases. Germline assignment: CDR1 SGDLS and CDR2 YYNGEE. CDR3 length: 15 residues. V lost 3 bases and J lost 5; bases outside the gene matches: 7. The full variable domain, with the rest looked up from reference TRBV9 and TRBJ2-5, is DSGVTQTPKHLITATGQRVTLRCSPRSGDLSVYWYQQSLDQGLQFLIQYYNGEERAKGNILERFSAQQFPDLHSELNLSSLELGDSALYFCASSERQGARETQYFGPGTRLLVL.

This clone was recorded a few times. The chain couples TRBV7-2 to TRBJ1-2; 10 nucleotides line up with TRBD1. Germline V lookup: CDR1 SGHTA, CDR2 FQGNSA. Losses at the gene ends were 6 bases for V and 6 bases for J; bases not matched to a gene: 10. The CDR3 consists of 15 residues. In DNA, the CDR3 is TGTGCCAGCAGATTAAATACCGGGACAGGGGATGGCTACACCTTC. Residues: CASRLNTGTGDGYTF.

This clone was detected only once. Different DNA sequences within this sample yield the same CDR3. J is TRBJ2-3 and V is TRBV4-2; D assignment may be TRBD1 or TRBD2 (5 bases each). V gave up 1 base and J gave up 1 base, with 9 bases separating them. CDR1 and CDR2 from the germline V gene are LGHNA and YNFKEQ. This CDR3 has 15 amino acids. The CDR3 loop reads CASSQAGQGTDTQYF. For the CDR3, the DNA is TGTGCCAGCAGCCAAGCGGGGCAGGGCACAGATACGCAGTATTTT.

The chain combines TRBV9 with TRBJ2-3, with D perhaps matching TRBD1 (6 bases). In germline, CDR1 is SGDLS, CDR2 YYNGEE. The ends were cut back, 3 bases at V and 0 bases at J, with 11 bases in the middle. The CDR3 contains 15 residues. CDR3 in amino acids: CASSGTGISTDTQYF. For the CDR3, the DNA is TGTGCCAGCAGCGGAACAGGGATTAGCACAGATACGCAGTATTTT.

This clone was observed a single time. The chain is built from TRBV2 and TRBJ2-3, with D perhaps matching TRBD2 (6 bases). Trimming shortened V by 1 base and J by 8 bases, and 19 bases separated the two germline ends. Per germline, CDR1 SNHLY and CDR2 FYNNEI. The CDR3 contains 16 residues. CDR3 DNA sequence: TGTGCCAGCAGTGAAGTGGGCGGGGCCCAGGGCGGTACGCAGTATTTT. Translation: CASSEVGGAQGGTQYF.

V and J are TRBV4-1 and TRBJ1-4, with D tentatively TRBD1 (5 bases). This CDR3 is 15 amino acids long. In germline, CDR1 is MGHRA, CDR2 YSYEKL. Trimming cost V 4 bases and J 8 bases, with 17 bases left between them. The CDR3 bases are TGCGCCAGCAGCCTAATCAGGGAGGTGGGCGAAAAACTGTTTTTT. Translating it yields CASSLIREVGEKLFF.

This chain uses TRBV18 with TRBJ2-3; D remains unclear. The germline V gene encodes CDR1 KGHSH and CDR2 LQKENI. Between the trimmed V and J ends, which lost 6 bases and 0 bases, there was a span of 10 bases. The CDR3 is made up of 14 amino acids. CDR3: CASSQLSSTDTQYF. CDR3 sequence (DNA): TGTGCCAGCTCCCAGCTAAGCAGCACAGATACGCAGTATTTT. Filled out from reference TRBV18 and TRBJ2-3, the complete variable domain reads NAGVMQNPRHLVRRRGQEARLRCSPMKGHSHVYWYRQLPEEGLKFMVYLQKENIIDESGMPKERFSAEFPKEGPSILRIQQVVRGDSAAYFCASSQLSSTDTQYFGPGTRLTVL.

The chain has TRBV14 and TRBJ1-4; D remains ambiguous. CDR1 is SGHDN and CDR2 is FVKESK in the germline V gene. V was shortened by 0 bases and J by 0 bases, with 14 bases between the two germline ends. The CDR3 covers 18 residues. For the CDR3, the DNA is TGTGCCAGCAGCCAAGATGTCACGGGCGTTGCAACTAATGAAAAACTGTTTTTT. Translation: CASSQDVTGVATNEKLFF.

The chain has TRBV6-5 and TRBJ2-7, with D possibly matching TRBD1 (6 bases). CDR1 is MNHEY, CDR2 SVGAGI, per germline. V lost 0 bases, J lost 6 bases, and 15 bases lay in between. The CDR3 extends over 15 amino acids. As DNA, the CDR3 is TGTGCCAGCAGTTACTCGATAACAGGGTTTGGCGAGCAGTACTTC. As protein: CASSYSITGFGEQYF.

The chain joins TRBV6-6 to TRBJ1-1; 10 nucleotides align to TRBD1. Germline lookup yields CDR1 MNHNY and CDR2 SVGAGI (reference sequence). V gave up 5 bases and J gave up 2 bases; unmatched junction bases: 8. There are 16 residues in the CDR3. In DNA form, the CDR3 reads TGTGCCAGCAGTCCCCTAAGGGACAGGGGAAACACTGAAGCTTTCTTT. Its translation is CASSPLRDRGNTEAFF.

As to this clone: Mismatch with germline at one junction end may stem from a read error. The V gene is TRBV5-1, the J gene TRBJ2-3; 8 positions agree with TRBD2. The CDR3 is made up of 17 amino acids. Looked up from germline, CDR1 is SGHRS and CDR2 is YFSETQ. In DNA, the CDR3 is TGCGCCAGCATCCCCACCTCGGGAGCGGGGGCCACACATACGCAGTATTTT. Its protein product is CASIPTSGAGATHTQYF.

This clone was picked up a small number of times. The chain uses TRBV7-2 and TRBJ1-2; weak D call: TRBD1 (6 bases). The CDR3 is 12 residues long. The germline V gene encodes CDR1 SGHTA and CDR2 FQGNSA. V lost 5 bases to trimming and J lost 6 bases, with 10 bases between them. The CDR3 DNA follows: TGTGCCAGCAGCAAGAACAGGGATGGCTACACCTTC. Protein sequence: CASSKNRDGYTF. The complete variable domain, with remaining parts taken from reference TRBV7-2 and TRBJ1-2, reads GAGVSQSPSNKVTEKGKDVELRCDPISGHTALYWYRQSLGQGLEFLIYFQGNSAPDKSGLPSDRFSAERTGGSVSTLTIQRTQQEDSAVYLCASSKNRDGYTFGSGTRLTVV.